The rows below give T cell receptor beta chains drawn from one sample of a study of blood T cell repertoires in COVID-19. The data were produced by immunoSEQ multiplex PCR, yet TCRdb's version contains in-frame clones alone and is incomplete. The sample records about 170,000 clones, around 82% being singletons. The sequenced sample was peripheral blood. The receptors were gathered from a woman in her seventies who had recovered from COVID-19. Both conserved end residues are part of each CDR3. Each record gives: J gene, D gene, clone size, V gene, CDR3 protein. A D gene is named only where the DNA matches it firmly. Not all rows give a size; the values are once, few, many and, for expanded clones, a class.

j_call: TRBJ2-1; d_call: NA; clone_size: NA; v_call: TRBV15; cdr3_aa: CATSPQGYAYNEQFF
j_call: TRBJ2-7; d_call: NA; clone_size: once; v_call: TRBV19; cdr3_aa: CASSIYLIHYEQYF
j_call: TRBJ1-5; d_call: NA; clone_size: NA; v_call: TRBV18; cdr3_aa: CASSADGNSNQPQHF
j_call: TRBJ2-7; d_call: NA; clone_size: NA; v_call: TRBV19; cdr3_aa: CASSYGYEQYF
j_call: TRBJ2-2; d_call: TRBD1; clone_size: NA; v_call: TRBV6-1; cdr3_aa: CASSDWDRGGTGELFF
j_call: TRBJ2-2; d_call: TRBD2; clone_size: NA; v_call: TRBV7-2; cdr3_aa: CASRPFAGGHTGELFF
j_call: TRBJ2-7; d_call: TRBD2; clone_size: NA; v_call: TRBV7-3; cdr3_aa: CASSPRLAGAHEQYF
j_call: TRBJ2-5; d_call: TRBD2; clone_size: once; v_call: TRBV15; cdr3_aa: CATESGGKETQYF
j_call: TRBJ1-2; d_call: TRBD1; clone_size: NA; v_call: TRBV4-1; cdr3_aa: CASSQDRVAYGYTF
j_call: TRBJ2-5; d_call: NA; clone_size: NA; v_call: TRBV4-1; cdr3_aa: CASSQEEGLGRGETQYF
j_call: TRBJ1-5; d_call: NA; clone_size: NA; v_call: TRBV11-2; cdr3_aa: CASSLDGHSNQPQHF
j_call: TRBJ2-7; d_call: NA; clone_size: NA; v_call: TRBV18; cdr3_aa: CASSPGAPAFEQYF
j_call: TRBJ2-5; d_call: TRBD1; clone_size: NA; v_call: TRBV7-9; cdr3_aa: CASTGTEQETQYF
j_call: TRBJ2-7; d_call: NA; clone_size: NA; v_call: TRBV9; cdr3_aa: CASSRGGGWGTYEQYF
j_call: TRBJ1-3; d_call: NA; clone_size: NA; v_call: TRBV19; cdr3_aa: CASRRGRTTGNTIYF
j_call: TRBJ1-1; d_call: TRBD1; clone_size: NA; v_call: TRBV25-1; cdr3_aa: CASSEGGQLNTEAFF
j_call: TRBJ2-2; d_call: NA; clone_size: few; v_call: TRBV19; cdr3_aa: CASSMNPRSDTGELFF
j_call: TRBJ2-1; d_call: TRBD2; clone_size: NA; v_call: TRBV4-2; cdr3_aa: CASSHGLADPREQFF
j_call: TRBJ1-4; d_call: TRBD1; clone_size: NA; v_call: TRBV11-2; cdr3_aa: CASSRPGGWEKLFF
j_call: TRBJ2-7; d_call: TRBD2; clone_size: NA; v_call: TRBV11-2; cdr3_aa: CASSAHGGGTYEQYF
j_call: TRBJ2-1; d_call: NA; clone_size: NA; v_call: TRBV5-6; cdr3_aa: CASSLTPGITYNEQFF
j_call: TRBJ2-1; d_call: TRBD2; clone_size: NA; v_call: TRBV5-1; cdr3_aa: CASRLLAGGSLNNEQFF
j_call: TRBJ1-1; d_call: NA; clone_size: NA; v_call: TRBV19; cdr3_aa: CASSIDPDTEAFF
j_call: TRBJ2-1; d_call: TRBD2; clone_size: once; v_call: TRBV11-3; cdr3_aa: CASSWGSGNNEQFF
j_call: TRBJ1-2; d_call: NA; clone_size: once; v_call: TRBV5-1; cdr3_aa: CASSLGAGAIYGYTF
j_call: TRBJ2-6; d_call: TRBD2; clone_size: once; v_call: TRBV29-1; cdr3_aa: CSAGSGDSSGANVLTF
j_call: TRBJ2-3; d_call: NA; clone_size: once; v_call: TRBV5-1; cdr3_aa: CASSLGSSGSTDTQYF
j_call: TRBJ2-2; d_call: NA; clone_size: NA; v_call: TRBV5-4; cdr3_aa: CASSLYSGLGELFF
j_call: TRBJ2-1; d_call: TRBD2; clone_size: NA; v_call: TRBV6-4; cdr3_aa: CASSDSTSGYNEQFF
j_call: TRBJ1-1; d_call: NA; clone_size: NA; v_call: TRBV7-9; cdr3_aa: CASSLGAGNRLEAFF
j_call: TRBJ2-7; d_call: TRBD1; clone_size: NA; v_call: TRBV6-1; cdr3_aa: CASSEVGGRYEQYF
j_call: TRBJ2-4; d_call: NA; clone_size: NA; v_call: TRBV4-2; cdr3_aa: CASSHPGGAPGNIQYF
j_call: TRBJ2-5; d_call: TRBD2; clone_size: NA; v_call: TRBV5-6; cdr3_aa: CASSLGLAGTRLGQYF
j_call: TRBJ1-6; d_call: TRBD1; clone_size: NA; v_call: TRBV9; cdr3_aa: CASSVTGTGGRSPLHF
j_call: TRBJ1-5; d_call: NA; clone_size: once; v_call: TRBV6-6; cdr3_aa: CASTIQGLQPQHF
j_call: TRBJ1-2; d_call: NA; clone_size: few; v_call: TRBV6-2/TRBV6-3; cdr3_aa: CASTPVGDNYGYTF
j_call: TRBJ2-7; d_call: TRBD2; clone_size: NA; v_call: TRBV28; cdr3_aa: CASSPPRGDYEQYF
j_call: TRBJ1-2; d_call: NA; clone_size: NA; v_call: TRBV28; cdr3_aa: CASSQYGYTF
j_call: TRBJ1-5; d_call: NA; clone_size: NA; v_call: TRBV11-2; cdr3_aa: CASSHNTGNNQPQHF
j_call: TRBJ2-7; d_call: NA; clone_size: NA; v_call: TRBV2; cdr3_aa: CASSEWRDGEQYF
j_call: TRBJ1-2; d_call: TRBD1; clone_size: once; v_call: TRBV19; cdr3_aa: CASSLGGQGYTF
j_call: TRBJ2-2; d_call: TRBD1; clone_size: NA; v_call: TRBV7-3; cdr3_aa: CASSFTGGGELFF
j_call: TRBJ1-2; d_call: NA; clone_size: NA; v_call: TRBV24-1; cdr3_aa: CATSAGIHYGYTF
j_call: TRBJ1-1; d_call: TRBD1; clone_size: NA; v_call: TRBV4-1; cdr3_aa: CASSRGHRDRAFF
j_call: TRBJ1-2; d_call: TRBD1; clone_size: NA; v_call: TRBV15; cdr3_aa: CATSREGTALYGYTF
j_call: TRBJ1-2; d_call: NA; clone_size: once; v_call: TRBV10-2; cdr3_aa: CASSVAGRSYGYTF
j_call: TRBJ2-1; d_call: TRBD1; clone_size: once; v_call: TRBV6-5; cdr3_aa: CASSTDRGNEQFF
j_call: TRBJ2-2; d_call: NA; clone_size: NA; v_call: TRBV19; cdr3_aa: CASSITSLAGELFF
j_call: TRBJ2-1; d_call: NA; clone_size: NA; v_call: TRBV19; cdr3_aa: CASSMFLSYNEQFF
j_call: TRBJ2-7; d_call: TRBD1; clone_size: NA; v_call: TRBV28; cdr3_aa: CASSRQGASYEQYF
j_call: TRBJ2-5; d_call: NA; clone_size: NA; v_call: TRBV11-2; cdr3_aa: CASTPGVQETQYF
j_call: TRBJ1-5; d_call: NA; clone_size: NA; v_call: TRBV27; cdr3_aa: CASSHRGNQPQHF
j_call: TRBJ1-5; d_call: NA; clone_size: few; v_call: TRBV10-3; cdr3_aa: CAISATGQPQHF
j_call: TRBJ2-1; d_call: NA; clone_size: few; v_call: TRBV19; cdr3_aa: CASSPPARSHNEQFF
j_call: TRBJ1-5; d_call: NA; clone_size: NA; v_call: TRBV10-1; cdr3_aa: CASSFSHQPQHF
j_call: TRBJ1-2; d_call: NA; clone_size: NA; v_call: TRBV19; cdr3_aa: CATSPDSNYGYTF
j_call: TRBJ1-3; d_call: NA; clone_size: NA; v_call: TRBV9; cdr3_aa: CASSPVAQGNTIYF
j_call: TRBJ2-1; d_call: NA; clone_size: NA; v_call: TRBV4-1; cdr3_aa: CASAGARLGREQFF
j_call: TRBJ2-1; d_call: NA; clone_size: NA; v_call: TRBV10-3; cdr3_aa: CAIRARGAPDNEQFF